Below, 11 T cell receptor beta chains from the same sample are listed, as sequenced in a study of cytotoxic CD8 clonotypes in ibrutinib-treated CLL. Using immunoSEQ multiplex PCR, the repertoire was profiled, and TCRdb retains in-frame clones only, with some absent. The data show just over 200,000 clones, just over 70% seen once. Sample: PBMCs, taken after 12 months of ibrutinib treatment. Receptors originate from a human donor with chronic lymphocytic leukemia.

This chain joins TRBV7-2 and TRBJ2-3; no clear D gene. Germline V CDR1 and CDR2: SGHTA, FQGNSA. The V gene lost 5 bases and the J gene lost 5 bases, with 5 bases spanning the gap. The CDR3 length is 11 residues. The CDR3 coding sequence is TGTGCCAGCAGCCGAGTAGATACGCAGTATTTT. This codes for CASSRVDTQYF.

This chain connects TRBV5-1 to TRBJ1-2; D not certain. The V gene lost 0 bases and the J gene lost 8 bases, with 14 bases spanning the gap. Germline assignment: CDR1 SGHRS and CDR2 YFSETQ. CDR3 length: 14 residues. The CDR3 protein is CASSLAEGWSGYTF. The CDR3 DNA is TGCGCCAGCAGCTTGGCGGAGGGTTGGTCGGGCTACACCTTC.

The chain joins TRBV27 to TRBJ1-6; D possibly corresponds to TRBD1 (6 bases). This CDR3 comprises 17 residues. Germline V gene data show CDR1 as MNHEY and CDR2 as SMNVEV (reference sequence). V gave up 3 bases and J gave up 0 bases, with 12 bases separating them. The CDR3 region has the DNA TGTGCCAGCAGTTTTAGGACAGCCCTCTCCTATAATTCACCCCTCCACTTT. Translated, it gives CASSFRTALSYNSPLHF.

The rearrangement joins TRBV27 to TRBJ2-1; possibly TRBD2 for D (6 bases). The CDR3 covers 12 residues. CDR1 is MNHEY, CDR2 SMNVEV, per germline (reference sequence). The V gene lost 8 bases and the J gene lost 1 base, with 6 bases spanning the gap. CDR3 sequence: CASLASYNEQFF. The CDR3 region has the DNA TGTGCCAGCCTAGCGTCCTACAATGAGCAGTTCTTC.

This clone was seen repeatedly, ten times or more. The rearrangement uses TRBV9 and TRBJ1-1, with 8 bases matching TRBD1. Trimming took 0 bases from V and 9 from J; bases not matched to a gene: 7. This CDR3 has 14 amino acids. The germline CDR1 and CDR2 sequences are SGDLS and YYNGEE. The CDR3 sequence: CASSVGQGTTKAFF. The CDR3 region has the DNA TGTGCCAGCAGCGTAGGACAGGGGACCACAAAAGCTTTCTTT.

The chain carries TRBV19 and TRBJ1-5, with D possibly TRBD1 on 6 matching bases. Deletions cut 7 bases from V and 7 bases from J, with 14 bases between. This CDR3 has 13 amino acids. Germline V gene data show CDR1 as LNHDA and CDR2 as SQIVND (reference sequence). CDR3 region: CASIYRVRQPQHF. CDR3 coding DNA: TGTGCCAGTATTTACAGGGTAAGGCAGCCCCAGCATTTT.

This clone appeared many times. The chain carries TRBV29-1 and TRBJ1-1; perhaps TRBD1 as D (5 bases). The CDR3 sequence is 12 residues long. Trimming left V 4 bases short and J 3 bases short, with 9 bases between. Germline assignment: CDR1 SQVTM and CDR2 ANQGSEA. CDR3 protein: CSVAREYTEAFF. CDR3 DNA: TGCAGCGTTGCCAGGGAGTACACTGAAGCTTTCTTT.

As concerns this clone: Other DNA sequences in this specimen translate into the identical CDR3. The chain joins TRBV7-9 to TRBJ1-1; D is unresolved. The CDR3 is 11 amino acids. V lost 5 bases and J lost 4, with 5 bases in between. Germline assignment: CDR1 SEHNR and CDR2 FQNEAQ (reference sequence). The DNA of the CDR3 is TGTGCCAGCAGCCCCAGCACTGAAGCTTTCTTT. The encoded protein is CASSPSTEAFF.

This chain joins TRBV29-1 and TRBJ2-3, with 11 nucleotides matching TRBD1. Trimming at V came to 4 bases and at J to 6 bases, leaving 9 bases not matched to a gene. Germline assignment: CDR1 SQVTM and CDR2 ANQGSEA. There are 15 residues in the CDR3. The CDR3 nucleotides are TGCAGCGTTGTTGGGGGACAGGGGGTTCAGGATACGCAGTATTTT. Its translation is CSVVGGQGVQDTQYF.

This chain uses TRBV11-3 with TRBJ2-5; maybe TRBD1 (5 bases). Germline CDR1 SGHNT, CDR2 YENEEA. The germline V and J ends were trimmed by 4 bases and 3 bases, with 18 bases remaining between them. The CDR3 has 16 residues. CDR3 loop: CASSSGGAIGKETQYF. CDR3 DNA: TGTGCCAGCAGCTCGGGTGGGGCCATCGGTAAAGAGACCCAGTACTTC.

The chain carries TRBV27 and TRBJ2-7, with D maybe TRBD1 (5 bases). V gave up 5 bases and J gave up 0 bases, with 11 bases separating them. The CDR3 runs to 14 residues. The germline gives CDR1 MNHEY, CDR2 SMNVEV (reference sequence). CDR3 region: CASSQTGHSYEQYF. The DNA for the CDR3 is TGTGCCAGCAGTCAAACAGGCCACTCCTACGAGCAGTACTTC.